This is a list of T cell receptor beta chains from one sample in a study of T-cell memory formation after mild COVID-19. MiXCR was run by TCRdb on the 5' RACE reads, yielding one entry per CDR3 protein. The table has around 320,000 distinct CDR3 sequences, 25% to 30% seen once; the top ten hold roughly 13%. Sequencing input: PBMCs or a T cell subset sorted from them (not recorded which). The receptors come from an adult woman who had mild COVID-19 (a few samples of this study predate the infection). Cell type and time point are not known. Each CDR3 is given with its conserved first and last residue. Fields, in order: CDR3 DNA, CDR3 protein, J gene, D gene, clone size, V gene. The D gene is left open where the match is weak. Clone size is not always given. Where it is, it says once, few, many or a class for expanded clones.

TGTGCCAGCAGCTTTGCCCAAGGCAACTCGGATACGCAGTATTTT	CASSFAQGNSDTQYF	TRBJ2-3	-	few	TRBV7-9
TGTGCCATCAGTCAGGACAGGGGTGGCTACACCTTC	CAISQDRGGYTF	TRBJ1-2	TRBD1	-	TRBV10-3
TGTGCCAGCAGAGGGCTGGGACAGATGAACACTGAAGCTTTCTTT	CASRGLGQMNTEAFF	TRBJ1-1	TRBD1	-	TRBV3-1
TGCGCCAGCAGCTTGGCCGGCAGCCAGGGCCCAAGGTACACTGAAGCTTTCTTT	CASSLAGSQGPRYTEAFF	TRBJ1-1	-	-	TRBV5-1
TGTGCCAGCAGCGGCCAGGGAGGCAATCAGCCCCAGCATTTT	CASSGQGGNQPQHF	TRBJ1-5	-	few	TRBV5-6
TGCGCCAGCAGCCCCGGGACAGGGGCTGAAAAACTGTTTTTT	CASSPGTGAEKLFF	TRBJ1-4	TRBD1	-	TRBV5-1
TGTGCCAGCAGCTTACTAGCGGGAGCCAAAAACATTCAGTACTTC	CASSLLAGAKNIQYF	TRBJ2-4	TRBD2	-	TRBV7-6
TGCGCCAGCAGCTGGGGGACACCTAACACCGGGGAGCTGTTTTTT	CASSWGTPNTGELFF	TRBJ2-2	-	-	TRBV5-1
TGTGCCAGCAGCTCCGGGGCGGACATTCGATCCCAGCATTTT	CASSSGADIRSQHF	TRBJ1-5	-	-	TRBV5-6
TGTGCCATCAGTGAGACCCTAGGACAGCTAGATACGCAGTATTTT	CAISETLGQLDTQYF	TRBJ2-3	-	-	TRBV10-3
TGTGCCAGCAGCTCCCTACAACCGGGACAGGGGCCATTAAGGATAGAGACCCAGTACTTC	CASSSLQPGQGPLRIETQYF	TRBJ2-5	TRBD1	-	TRBV7-6
TGTGCCATCAGCGCCGAGGGGGCCAATCAGCCCCAGCATTTT	CAISAEGANQPQHF	TRBJ1-5	TRBD1	-	TRBV10-3
TGTGCCAGCAGTGCCAAAGTCGGGACTAGTTCCTACAATGAGCAGTTCTTC	CASSAKVGTSSYNEQFF	TRBJ2-1	TRBD2	-	TRBV12-3/TRBV12-4
TGTGCCAGCAGTGACCGTTATCTAACTGAAGCTTTCTTT	CASSDRYLTEAFF	TRBJ1-1	-	-	TRBV25-1
TGTGCCAGCAGGGAAGGGTCCCTCCAAGAGACCCAGTACTTC	CASREGSLQETQYF	TRBJ2-5	-	-	TRBV12-3/TRBV12-4
TGTGCCAGCAGCGCGTTTCGCAGCACAGATACGCAGTATTTT	CASSAFRSTDTQYF	TRBJ2-3	-	-	TRBV7-9
TGCGCCAGCAGCTCGTGGGGCTCACCAGGGGGGGAGCAGTTCTTC	CASSSWGSPGGEQFF	TRBJ2-1	-	-	TRBV5-1
TGTGCCAGCAGCTTAGCGGCGGGGGAGGCGACCTCCCAGTACTTC	CASSLAAGEATSQYF	TRBJ2-5	TRBD2	-	TRBV7-2
TGTGCCAGCAGCTTGCCAGTCGCGGGAGACCTGGAGTACTTC	CASSLPVAGDLEYF	TRBJ2-5	TRBD2	-	TRBV5-6
TGTGCCAGCAGCTTAGACAGGGAATACAATGAGCAGTTCTTC	CASSLDREYNEQFF	TRBJ2-1	-	few	TRBV7-9
TGTGCCAGCAGCTTGCCGACGCATTCCTACGAGCAGTACTTC	CASSLPTHSYEQYF	TRBJ2-7	-	few	TRBV7-9
TGTGCCTGGAGTGTACTAGCGGGGGTCTACAATGAGCAGTTCTTC	CAWSVLAGVYNEQFF	TRBJ2-1	TRBD2	-	TRBV30
TGTGCCAGCAGCGTACAGGGTACTCCGAACACCGGGGAGCTGTTTTTT	CASSVQGTPNTGELFF	TRBJ2-2	-	few	TRBV7-2
TGCGCCAGCAAGTTCGGAGCTATGAACACTGAAGCTTTCTTT	CASKFGAMNTEAFF	TRBJ1-1	-	few	TRBV5-1
TGTGCCACCAGTGATTTAGTGGAGACCCAGTACTTC	CATSDLVETQYF	TRBJ2-5	-	-	TRBV24-1
TGTGCCAGCAGCCCGACAGGGTCTGAGCAGTTCTTC	CASSPTGSEQFF	TRBJ2-1	TRBD1	many	TRBV5-6
TGTGCCAGCAGCGAGTTGTCGGCTGAAGCTTTCTTT	CASSELSAEAFF	TRBJ1-1	-	-	TRBV14
TGTGCCAGCAGTGGGGACAGGTACACAGATACGCAGTATTTT	CASSGDRYTDTQYF	TRBJ2-3	TRBD1	-	TRBV6-1
TGTGCCAGTAGTACCGAAGGACTAGCGAGAAACAATGAGCAGTTCTTC	CASSTEGLARNNEQFF	TRBJ2-1	TRBD2	-	TRBV19
TGTGCCAGCAGTGCCTCCGGGACAGGTACCACCGGGGAGCTGTTTTTT	CASSASGTGTTGELFF	TRBJ2-2	TRBD1	-	TRBV25-1
TGTGCCAGCAGCTTCCGCATCACCAACCGGGGGGCGGTCTACAATGAGCAGTTCTTC	CASSFRITNRGAVYNEQFF	TRBJ2-1	-	-	TRBV11-2
TGTGCCAGCAGTGACTCTGCCGGTGGGAGCAGGGCTGGTCAGTCCCAGCATTTT	CASSDSAGGSRAGQSQHF	TRBJ1-5	-	-	TRBV6-4
TGCAGTGCCCCAAGGGGGGGATCCTTTGGGGCCAACGTCCTGACTTTC	CSAPRGGSFGANVLTF	TRBJ2-6	-	few	TRBV20-1
TGTGCCAGCAGCCGACGACGAATTAGCGGGAGGGCCGGGGACGAGCAGTACTTC	CASSRRRISGRAGDEQYF	TRBJ2-7	TRBD2	-	TRBV11-3
TGTGCCAGCTGCGTGGGTCCACGGGGGACTGAAGCTTTCTTT	CASCVGPRGTEAFF	TRBJ1-1	-	once	TRBV6-5
TGTGCCACCAGCAACCCCGGGACCGTTAATGGCTACACCTTC	CATSNPGTVNGYTF	TRBJ1-2	-	-	TRBV15
TGTGCCAGCGGGACTAGACAGAACACCGGGGAGCTGTTTTTT	CASGTRQNTGELFF	TRBJ2-2	TRBD2	few	TRBV5-6
TGCAGTGCTAGAGTCAGGGACCTTTACAATGAGCAGTTCTTC	CSARVRDLYNEQFF	TRBJ2-1	-	few	TRBV20-1
TGTGCCAGCAGCTATGGACCTATAGGCAATCAGCCCCAGCATTTT	CASSYGPIGNQPQHF	TRBJ1-5	-	-	TRBV7-2
TGCGCCAGCAGCTCGCTCATCGTAACAGGGGGTGAGGGCTACACCTTC	CASSSLIVTGGEGYTF	TRBJ1-2	TRBD1	once	TRBV5-1
TGTGCCACCAGAGACAACACCGGGGAGCTGTTTTTT	CATRDNTGELFF	TRBJ2-2	-	few	TRBV24-1
TGTGCCAGCAGCTCGACTAGCGGGACACCTTTTATTCAGTACTTC	CASSSTSGTPFIQYF	TRBJ2-4	TRBD2	-	TRBV7-8
TGTGCCAGCAGCCGGGACAGGGGGGTGACTGAAGCTTTCTTT	CASSRDRGVTEAFF	TRBJ1-1	TRBD1	-	TRBV7-9
TGTGCCAGTAGTATGGGTAGCGGGGGTCCGGCAGATACGCAGTATTTT	CASSMGSGGPADTQYF	TRBJ2-3	TRBD2	-	TRBV19
TGTGCCAGCAGTTACTCGCGCTCCCAGGCAGGGTCGATCTATGGCTACACCTTC	CASSYSRSQAGSIYGYTF	TRBJ1-2	-	-	TRBV6-5
TGTGCCAGCAGCTTGTTGAATTACGAGCAGTACTTC	CASSLLNYEQYF	TRBJ2-7	-	few	TRBV5-5
TGTGCCAGCAGTCCCCGAGCGGGAGTGGGGGAGACCCAGTACTTC	CASSPRAGVGETQYF	TRBJ2-5	TRBD2	many	TRBV12-3/TRBV12-4
TGTGCCAGCAGCCGCGGTTCCGCGGTGGAGCAGTACTTC	CASSRGSAVEQYF	TRBJ2-7	-	-	TRBV7-9
TGCAGTGTCAGGGAAGGGATCTACGAGCAGTACTTC	CSVREGIYEQYF	TRBJ2-7	-	-	TRBV20-1
TGTGCCAGCAGCCGCCCTAGCGGGGGCCGTAGCGAGGAGACCCAGTACTTC	CASSRPSGGRSEETQYF	TRBJ2-5	TRBD2	-	TRBV5-4
TGTGCCAGCAGCTTAGTAGTTCCGAACACTGAAGCTTTCTTT	CASSLVVPNTEAFF	TRBJ1-1	-	many	TRBV7-8